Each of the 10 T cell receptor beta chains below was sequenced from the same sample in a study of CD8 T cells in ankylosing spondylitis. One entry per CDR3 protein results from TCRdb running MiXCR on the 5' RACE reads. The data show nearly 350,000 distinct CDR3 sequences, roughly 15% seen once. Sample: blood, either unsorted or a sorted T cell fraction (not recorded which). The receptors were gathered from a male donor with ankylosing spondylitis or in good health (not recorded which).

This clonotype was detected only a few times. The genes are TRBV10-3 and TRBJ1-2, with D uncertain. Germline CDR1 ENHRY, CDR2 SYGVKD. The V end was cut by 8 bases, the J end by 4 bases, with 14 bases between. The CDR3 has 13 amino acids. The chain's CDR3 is CAIPRGSSYGYTF. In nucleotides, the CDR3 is TGTGCCATCCCCCGAGGTAGTAGCTATGGCTACACCTTC.

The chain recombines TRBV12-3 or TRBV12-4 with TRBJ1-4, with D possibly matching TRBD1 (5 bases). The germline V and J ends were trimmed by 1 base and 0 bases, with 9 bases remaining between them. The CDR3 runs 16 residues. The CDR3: CASSLEETATNEKLFF. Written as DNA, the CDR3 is TGTGCCAGCAGTTTAGAAGAGACAGCAACTAATGAAAAACTGTTTTTT.

CDR3 protein: CSVELPSREQYF. For the CDR3, the DNA is TGCAGCGTTGAACTCCCCTCTCGGGAGCAGTACTTC. This chain connects TRBV29-1 to TRBJ2-7, with D uncertain. Germline V gene lookup returns CDR1 SQVTM and CDR2 ANQGSEA. This CDR3 is 12 amino acids long. V lost 2 bases to trimming and J lost 7 bases, with 12 bases between them.

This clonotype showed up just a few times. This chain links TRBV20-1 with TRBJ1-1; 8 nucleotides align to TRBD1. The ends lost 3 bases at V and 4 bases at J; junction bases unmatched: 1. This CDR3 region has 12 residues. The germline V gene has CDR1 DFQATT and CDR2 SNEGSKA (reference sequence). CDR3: CSARDRVTEAFF. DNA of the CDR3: TGCAGTGCTAGGGACAGGGTCACTGAAGCTTTCTTT.

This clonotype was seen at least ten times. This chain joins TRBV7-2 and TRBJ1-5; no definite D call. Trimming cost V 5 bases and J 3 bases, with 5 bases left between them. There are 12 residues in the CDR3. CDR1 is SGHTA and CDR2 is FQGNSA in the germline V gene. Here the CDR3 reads CASSLTNQPQHF. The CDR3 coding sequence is TGTGCCAGCAGCCTAACCAATCAGCCCCAGCATTTT. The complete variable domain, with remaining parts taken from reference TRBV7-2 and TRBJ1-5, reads GAGVSQSPSNKVTEKGKDVELRCDPISGHTALYWYRQSLGQGLEFLIYFQGNSAPDKSGLPSDRFSAERTGGSVSTLTIQRTQQEDSAVYLCASSLTNQPQHFGDGTRLSIL.

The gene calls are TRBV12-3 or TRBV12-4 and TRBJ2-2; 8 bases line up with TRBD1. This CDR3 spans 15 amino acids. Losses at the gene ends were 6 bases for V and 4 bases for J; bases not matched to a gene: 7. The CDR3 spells CASSQGQVGTGELFF. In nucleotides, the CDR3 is TGTGCCAGCAGCCAGGGACAGGTGGGCACCGGGGAGCTGTTTTTT.

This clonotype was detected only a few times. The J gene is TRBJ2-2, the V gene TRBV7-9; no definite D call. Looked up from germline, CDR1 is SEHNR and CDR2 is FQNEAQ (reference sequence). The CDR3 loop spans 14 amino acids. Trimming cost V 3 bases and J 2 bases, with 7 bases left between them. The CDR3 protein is CASSLTDNTGELFF. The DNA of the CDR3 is TGTGCCAGCAGCTTGACGGATAACACCGGGGAGCTGTTTTTT.

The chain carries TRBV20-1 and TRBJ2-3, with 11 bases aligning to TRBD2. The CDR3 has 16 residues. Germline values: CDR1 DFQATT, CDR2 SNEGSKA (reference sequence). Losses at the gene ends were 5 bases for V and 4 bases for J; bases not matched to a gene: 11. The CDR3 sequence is CSAHLNSGGASDTQYF. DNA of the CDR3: TGCAGTGCTCACCTTAATAGCGGGGGGGCATCAGATACGCAGTATTTT.

The CDR3 sequence: CASEDRGEKLFF. DNA of the CDR3: TGTGCCAGCGAAGACAGGGGAGAAAAACTGTTTTTT. This chain uses TRBV28 with TRBJ1-4; the match to TRBD1 covers 8 bases. The ends lost 8 bases at V and 8 bases at J; junction bases unmatched: 4. This CDR3 has 12 amino acids. Per the germline V gene, CDR1 is MDHEN and CDR2 is SYDVKM.

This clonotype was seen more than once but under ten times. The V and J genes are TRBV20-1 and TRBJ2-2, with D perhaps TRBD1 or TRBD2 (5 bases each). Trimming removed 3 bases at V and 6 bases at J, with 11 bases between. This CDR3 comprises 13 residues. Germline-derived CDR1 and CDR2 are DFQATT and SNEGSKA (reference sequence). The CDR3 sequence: CSARGPSSGELFF. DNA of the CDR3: TGCAGTGCTAGGGGACCGTCATCCGGGGAGCTGTTTTTT.